Below are 9 T cell receptor beta chains sequenced from a single sample in a study of beta chain features in type 1 diabetes. The study reverse transcribed the entire isolated RNA, so it sequenced expressed TCRB transcripts. Profiling relied on immunoSEQ multiplex PCR, and the TCRdb table lists in-frame clones only, not all of them. The sample records more than 100,000 clones, about a sixth being singletons. These TCRs are of unknown antigen specificity. Study-level findings and limits: In all four CD4+ subsets, TCRB CDR3 length was significantly, moderately reduced in type 1 diabetes.

The sample consisted of central memory CD4+ T cells from blood. Source of these receptors: a man under 40 with type 1 diabetes.

This clone was recorded a few times. The chain has TRBV9 and TRBJ2-1, with 9 bases aligning to TRBD1. The CDR3 sequence is 15 residues long. Germline assignment: CDR1 SGDLS and CDR2 YYNGEE. V was clipped by 4 bases and J by 3 bases; unmatched bases: 5. CDR3 residues: CASSPGQGFYNEQFF. The CDR3 DNA sequence: TGTGCCAGCAGCCCGGGACAGGGATTCTACAATGAGCAGTTCTTC.

This clone was detected once. This chain uses TRBV6-6 with TRBJ2-7; 9 nucleotides line up with TRBD2. With V trimmed by 2 bases and J by 5 bases, 7 bases remained unmatched. From germline, CDR1 is MNHNY and CDR2 SVGAGI (reference sequence). CDR3 size: 15 residues. CDR3 coding DNA: TGTGCCAGCAGTTACGGGGCTAGCGGGGCCCACGAGCAGTACTTC. Translated: CASSYGASGAHEQYF.

This clone was found a few times. The J gene is TRBJ2-3, the V gene TRBV28; the D gene is possibly TRBD1 (5 bases). The CDR3 has 14 amino acids. Trimming cost V 7 bases and J 4 bases, with 15 bases left between them. CDR1 is MDHEN, CDR2 SYDVKM, per germline. This CDR3 reads CASNGGAQADTQYF. For the CDR3, the DNA is TGTGCCAGCAACGGTGGGGCACAGGCAGATACGCAGTATTTT.

The V call is TRBV9, the J call TRBJ2-7; no clear D. CDR3 length: 14 residues. V dropped 0 bases and J dropped 1 base, with 8 bases sitting between them. Germline CDR1 SGDLS, CDR2 YYNGEE. The chain's CDR3 is CASSVDGRSYEQYF. The CDR3 DNA sequence: TGTGCCAGCAGCGTAGACGGCAGATCCTACGAGCAGTACTTC.

This clone appeared a few times. The chain recombines TRBV10-3 with TRBJ1-3, with D uncertain. Germline V lookup: CDR1 ENHRY, CDR2 SYGVKD. The CDR3 has 14 residues. V lost 2 bases and J lost 3, with 8 bases in between. CDR3 loop: CAISEGEVGNTIYF. Here the CDR3 DNA reads TGTGCCATCAGTGAGGGAGAGGTTGGAAACACCATATATTTT.

This clone has only a few counts. This chain links TRBV29-1 with TRBJ1-4; no firm D call. Germline V gene data show CDR1 as SQVTM and CDR2 as ANQGSEA. The CDR3 is 13 residues long. V gave up 7 bases and J gave up 3 bases, with 12 bases separating them. CDR3 residues: CSGGVASNEKLFF. CDR3 coding DNA: TGCAGCGGGGGAGTCGCATCTAATGAAAAACTGTTTTTT.

This chain joins TRBV5-1 and TRBJ1-5, with D possibly being TRBD1 (5 bases). Trimming removed 4 bases from V and 5 bases from J, with 16 bases in between. The CDR3 extends over 15 amino acids. The germline V gene has CDR1 SGHRS and CDR2 YFSETQ. CDR3 sequence: CASSELAGRDQPQHF. CDR3 sequence (DNA): TGCGCCAGCAGCGAACTAGCAGGGAGGGATCAGCCCCAGCATTTT.

The CDR3 sequence is CASSLRDGPYEQYF. DNA of the CDR3: TGTGCCAGCTCACTCCGGGACGGACCCTACGAGCAGTACTTC. V usage is TRBV18 and J usage is TRBJ2-5, with D perhaps given as TRBD1 or TRBD2 (5 bases each). TRBJ2-7 explains the end of the DNA better; the J call may be wrong. CDR3 length: 14 residues. CDR1 is KGHSH, CDR2 LQKENI, per germline.

The gene calls are TRBV15 and TRBJ1-2; 7 bases line up with TRBD1. Unmatched junction bases numbered 1, after V lost 0 bases and J lost 3 bases. This CDR3 has 14 residues. Per germline, CDR1 LNHNV and CDR2 YYDKDF (reference sequence). For the CDR3, the DNA is TGTGCCACCAGCAGAGACAGGGGGGACTATGGCTACACCTTC. Its protein product is CATSRDRGDYGYTF. Full variable domain (outside the CDR3, taken from reference TRBV15 and TRBJ1-2): DAMVIQNPRYQVTQFGKPVTLSCSQTLNHNVMYWYQQKSSQAPKLLFHYYDKDFNNEADTPDNFQSRRPNTSFCFLDIRSPGLGDTAMYLCATSRDRGDYGYTFGSGTRLTVV.